The clone carrying this TCR beta chain was detected many times. These data are taken from a study of regulatory T cells in long-lasting Graves disease. Building of the TCR beta libraries involved iRepertoire HTBI primers and Arm-PCR of CDR3 regions. In TCRdb, the multiplex PCR reads were re-called with MiXCR into one record per CDR3 protein. The sample consists of 450,000 to 600,000 distinct CDR3 sequences, 15% to 20% of them appearing once. Time point in this sample: newly diagnosed GD, antithyroid drugs for less than 3 months. With RNA extracted from PBMCs as input, the TCR library was made. The ends were cut back, 3 bases at V and 6 bases at J, with 14 bases in the middle. The CDR3 totals 14 residues. Germline V gives CDR1 SGHRS, CDR2 YFSETQ. These data were also filed under a second study, of T cells in Graves' hyperthyroidism and ophthalmopathy.

Source: peripheral blood mononuclear cells (PBMCs), taken at new diagnosis, from a patient treated with antithyroid drugs. The chain uses TRBV5-1 and TRBJ2-3; D unclear. The TCR comes from a man aged 35-49 years with Graves disease. The CDR3 DNA reads TGCGCCAGCAGCTGGGAACGGTTTCGTGATACGCAGTATTTT. Protein sequence: CASSWERFRDTQYF.